This T cell receptor (beta chain) was obtained from a study of tumor and adjacent non-tumor tissue in lung cancer. Broader study findings: Significantly higher TCR diversity was found in tumor than normal lung. Top 100 clones took a larger repertoire share in normal lung. Tumor TCR diversity, when higher, was linked to shorter survival.

No cell sorting was done before RNA was extracted from the tissue. TCRbeta libraries were built with three rounds of nested PCR, modified from ARM-PCR. TCRdb ran MiXCR on the multiplex PCR reads and lists one entry per CDR3 protein. In the table there are 120,000 or so distinct CDR3 sequences, around three fifths of which are singletons. The V and J ends lost 10 bases and 0 bases respectively, with 15 bases between them. There are 15 residues in the CDR3. Germline V gene sequence: CDR1 LNHDA, CDR2 SQIVND (reference sequence). This clonotype was observed a single time. Its antigen is not identified. The V gene is TRBV19, the J gene TRBJ2-2; D ambiguous. The origin of this receptor is a man in his thirties or forties with non-small cell lung cancer. Material: lung tumor tissue. The CDR3 coding sequence is TGTGCCACCTCATTGGTCCTACCGAACACCGGGGAGCTGTTTTTT. Translation: CATSLVLPNTGELFF.